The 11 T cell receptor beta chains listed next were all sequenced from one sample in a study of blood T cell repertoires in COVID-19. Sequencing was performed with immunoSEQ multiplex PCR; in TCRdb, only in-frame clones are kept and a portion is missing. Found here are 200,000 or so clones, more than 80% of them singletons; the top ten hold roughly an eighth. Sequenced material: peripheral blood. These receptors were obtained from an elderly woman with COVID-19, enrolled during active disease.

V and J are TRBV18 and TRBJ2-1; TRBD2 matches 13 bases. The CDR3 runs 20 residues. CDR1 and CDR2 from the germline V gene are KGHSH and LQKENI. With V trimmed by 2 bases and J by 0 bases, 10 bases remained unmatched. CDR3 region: CASSPGTSGEAPNSYNEQFF. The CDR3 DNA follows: TGTGCCAGCTCACCAGGGACTAGCGGGGAGGCCCCAAACTCCTACAATGAGCAGTTCTTC.

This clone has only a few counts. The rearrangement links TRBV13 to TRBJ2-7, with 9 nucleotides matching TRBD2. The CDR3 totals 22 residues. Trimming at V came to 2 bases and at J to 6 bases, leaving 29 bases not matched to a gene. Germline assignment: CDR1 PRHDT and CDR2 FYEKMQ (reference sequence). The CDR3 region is CASSLNAQVAIPRGGGIGEQYF. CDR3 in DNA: TGTGCCAGCAGCTTAAATGCCCAGGTGGCAATTCCCCGCGGGGGGGGGATTGGCGAGCAGTACTTC.

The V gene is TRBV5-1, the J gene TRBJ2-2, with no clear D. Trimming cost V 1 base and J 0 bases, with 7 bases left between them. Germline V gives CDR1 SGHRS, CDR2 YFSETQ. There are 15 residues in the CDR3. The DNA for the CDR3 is TGCGCCAGCAGCTTGCTTGGCTCGAACACCGGGGAGCTGTTTTTT. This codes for CASSLLGSNTGELFF.

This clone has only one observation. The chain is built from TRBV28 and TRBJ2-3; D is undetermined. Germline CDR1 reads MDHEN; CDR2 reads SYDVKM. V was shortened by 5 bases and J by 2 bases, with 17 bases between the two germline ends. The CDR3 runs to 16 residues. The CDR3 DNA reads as TGTGCCAGCAGTCCGCGAGAGCCTCATCCCACAGATACGCAGTATTTT. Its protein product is CASSPREPHPTDTQYF.

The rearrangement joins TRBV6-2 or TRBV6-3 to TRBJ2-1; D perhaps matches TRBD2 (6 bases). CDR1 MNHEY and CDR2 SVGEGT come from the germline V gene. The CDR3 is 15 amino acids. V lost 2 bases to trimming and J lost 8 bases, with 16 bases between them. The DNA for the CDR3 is TGTGCCAGCAGTTACCGGGGAGGTCTTGGGGATGAGCAGTTCTTC. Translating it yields CASSYRGGLGDEQFF.

For the CDR3, the DNA is TGTGCCAGCAGTTTATTACAGAATTCAGTGGTACACTTT. It translates to CASSLLQNSVVHF. This chain joins TRBV28 and TRBJ1-6; D is ambiguous. Trimming shortened V by 1 base and J by 19 bases, and 17 bases separated the two germline ends. Germline CDR1 and CDR2: MDHEN and SYDVKM. This CDR3 is 13 amino acids long.

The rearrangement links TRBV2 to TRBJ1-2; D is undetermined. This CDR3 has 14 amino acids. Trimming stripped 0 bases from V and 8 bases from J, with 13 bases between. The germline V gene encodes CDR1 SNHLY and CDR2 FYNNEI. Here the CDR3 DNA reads TGTGCCAGCAGTGAAGCCAGGCAGGCCCAGGGCTACACCTTC. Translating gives CASSEARQAQGYTF.

CDR3 sequence reads: CASSQAGRPGEQYF. The CDR3 DNA is TGTGCCAGCAGCCAAGCGGGGAGACCGGGCGAGCAGTACTTC. The chain recombines TRBV13 with TRBJ2-7; 7 bases agree with TRBD2. V lost 5 bases, J lost 6 bases, and 10 bases stayed unmatched. This CDR3 has 14 residues. The V gene's germline CDR1 is PRHDT and CDR2 FYEKMQ (reference sequence).

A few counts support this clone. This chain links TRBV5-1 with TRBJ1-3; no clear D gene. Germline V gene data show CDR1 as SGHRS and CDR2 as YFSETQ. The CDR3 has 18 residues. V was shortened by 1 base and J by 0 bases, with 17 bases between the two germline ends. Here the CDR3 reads CASSLRSVSTNSGNTIYF. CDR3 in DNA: TGCGCCAGCAGCTTGCGATCGGTCTCGACTAACTCTGGAAACACCATATATTTT.

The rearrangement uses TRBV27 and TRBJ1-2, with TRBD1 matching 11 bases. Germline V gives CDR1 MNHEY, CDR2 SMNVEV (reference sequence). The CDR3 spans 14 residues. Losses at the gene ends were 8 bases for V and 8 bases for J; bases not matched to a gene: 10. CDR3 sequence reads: CASGIGTGGRGYTF. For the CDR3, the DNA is TGTGCCAGCGGAATCGGGACAGGGGGTAGGGGCTACACCTTC.

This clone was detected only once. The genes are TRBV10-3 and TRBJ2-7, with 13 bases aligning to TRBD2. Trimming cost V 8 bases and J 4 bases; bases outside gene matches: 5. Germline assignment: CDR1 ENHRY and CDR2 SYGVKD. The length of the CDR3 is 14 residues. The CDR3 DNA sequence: TGTGCCATCGGACGGACTAGCGGGAGTTACGAGCAGTACTTC. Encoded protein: CAIGRTSGSYEQYF.